Below, 2 T cell receptor beta chains from the same sample are listed, as sequenced in a study of blood T cell repertoires in COVID-19. The repertoire was sequenced with immunoSEQ multiplex PCR; TCRdb's copy has only in-frame clones and lacks some. This table has a few hundred thousand clones, 88% appearing once. The sample taken for sequencing was PBMCs or T cells enriched from blood (not recorded which). The receptor source for this set is a woman in her thirties or forties who had recovered from COVID-19.

The CDR3 nucleotides read TGTGCCAGCGGTCGGACAGGGTGGACCTACAATGAGCAGTTCTTC. Translating gives CASGRTGWTYNEQFF. The chain has TRBV2 and TRBJ2-1; 8 bases fit TRBD1. The germline CDR1 and CDR2 sequences are SNHLY and FYNNEI. The CDR3 contains 15 residues. The J segment lost 2 bases and the V segment lost 8 bases, leaving 8 bases of the junction unmatched. Supplemented by reference TRBV2 and TRBJ2-1, the full variable domain reads EPEVTQTPSHQVTQMGQEVILRCVPISNHLYFYWYRQILGQKVEFLVSFYNNEISEKSEIFDDQFSVERPDGSNFTLKIRSTKLEDSAMYFCASGRTGWTYNEQFFGPGTRLTVL.

Only one count was recorded for this clone. This chain links TRBV25-1 with TRBJ1-2, with TRBD1 identical over 7 bases. The CDR3 totals 14 residues. CDR1 is MGHDK, CDR2 SYGVNS, per germline. J was trimmed by 6 bases and V by 1 base; bases with no gene match: 5. The CDR3 loop reads CASSEFSQGDGYTF. The CDR3 bases are TGTGCCAGCAGTGAATTTAGTCAGGGGGATGGCTACACCTTC.